The 14 T cell receptor beta chains below all came from one sample that was sequenced in a study of Tregs in tolerant kidney transplant recipients. This table comes from immunoSEQ multiplex PCR, and its TCRdb copy is limited to in-frame clones, with some not included. The table includes tens of thousands of clones, around 94% detected once. The specimen was CD8+ T cells from blood. The origin of the receptors is a human donor in good health.

V is TRBV6-1 and J is TRBJ1-1, with TRBD1 identical over 11 bases. CDR3 length: 15 residues. The germline CDR1 and CDR2 sequences are MNHNS and SASEGT. V lost 7 bases, J lost 4 bases, and 8 bases stayed unmatched. The CDR3 coding sequence is TGTGCCAGCACTAAGGGACAGGGGGAAGGCACTGAAGCTTTCTTT. Translation gives CASTKGQGEGTEAFF.

This chain uses TRBV7-9 with TRBJ2-1, with D possibly matching TRBD1 (5 bases). The germline V and J ends were trimmed by 5 bases and 3 bases, with 17 bases remaining between them. From germline, CDR1 is SEHNR and CDR2 FQNEAQ (reference sequence). The CDR3 consists of 16 residues. CDR3 bases: TGTGCCAGCAGCATCCCCCCCCGGACATACTACAATGAGCAGTTCTTC. This translates into CASSIPPRTYYNEQFF.

This chain joins TRBV27 and TRBJ1-5; a possible D gene is TRBD1 (5 bases). Between the trimmed V and J ends, which lost 1 base and 0 bases, there was a span of 22 bases. This CDR3 has 20 amino acids. The germline gives CDR1 MNHEY, CDR2 SMNVEV (reference sequence). The CDR3 protein is CASSLYPPGHLPYSNQPQHF. The CDR3, as DNA: TGTGCCAGCAGTTTATACCCCCCCGGACACCTACCTTATAGCAATCAGCCCCAGCATTTT.

The chain uses TRBV27 and TRBJ2-5; 8 bases line up with TRBD1. J gave up 1 base and V 3 bases, and 1 base lay outside the gene matches. Per germline, CDR1 MNHEY and CDR2 SMNVEV (reference sequence). The CDR3 contains 14 residues. CDR3 loop: CASSFQGAQETQYF. The CDR3 DNA follows: TGTGCCAGCAGTTTCCAGGGGGCCCAAGAGACCCAGTACTTC.

The rearrangement uses TRBV7-2 and TRBJ2-7; 8 bases line up with TRBD1. The germline V gene encodes CDR1 SGHTA and CDR2 FQGNSA. With V trimmed by 5 bases and J by 2 bases, 5 bases remained unmatched. The CDR3 is made up of 14 amino acids. The DNA of the CDR3 is TGTGCCAGCAGCCCGGGACAGGCCCCCTACGAGCAGTACTTC. As protein: CASSPGQAPYEQYF.

The V and J genes are TRBV19 and TRBJ2-7; TRBD2 matches 7 bases. The V segment lost 5 bases and the J segment 4 bases; nucleotides outside the gene matches: 8. The germline CDR1 and CDR2 sequences are LNHDA and SQIVND (reference sequence). The CDR3 runs 14 residues. Here the CDR3 reads CASSWRERSYEQYF. The CDR3 DNA is TGTGCCAGTAGTTGGCGGGAGAGATCTTACGAGCAGTACTTC.

This chain connects TRBV30 to TRBJ2-7, with D perhaps matching TRBD2 (6 bases). The germline V gene encodes CDR1 GTSNPN and CDR2 SVGIG (reference sequence). The CDR3 spans 12 residues. As DNA, the CDR3 is TGTGCAATCGGAGGGAGTCCTTACGAGCAGTACTTC. As protein: CAIGGSPYEQYF.

This clone has just one count. Here the CDR3 DNA reads TGTGCCAGCAGTACACGGGACAGGGCAAAAGAGACCCAGTACTTC. Its translation: CASSTRDRAKETQYF. The rearrangement uses TRBV27 and TRBJ2-5, with 9 nucleotides matching TRBD1. The V gene end was trimmed by 5 bases and the J gene end by 3 bases; junction bases not matched to a gene: 7. Germline CDR1 reads MNHEY; CDR2 reads SMNVEV (reference sequence). This CDR3 spans 15 amino acids.

V is TRBV9 and J is TRBJ1-2, with 9 bases lining up with TRBD1. CDR3 length: 16 amino acids. The V gene's germline CDR1 is SGDLS and CDR2 YYNGEE. J gave up 6 bases and V 3 bases, and 12 bases lay outside the gene matches. The CDR3 coding sequence is TGTGCCAGCAGCGCCACCCCAGCGGACAGGGGCAATGGCTACACCTTC. Protein sequence: CASSATPADRGNGYTF. The variable domain in full, with the rest retrieved from reference TRBV9 and TRBJ1-2, is DSGVTQTPKHLITATGQRVTLRCSPRSGDLSVYWYQQSLDQGLQFLIQYYNGEERAKGNILERFSAQQFPDLHSELNLSSLELGDSALYFCASSATPADRGNGYTFGSGTRLTVV.

The genes are TRBV9 and TRBJ2-1; D is uncertain. Germline-derived CDR1 and CDR2 are SGDLS and YYNGEE. The CDR3 runs 18 residues. Trimming took 0 bases from V and 4 from J, leaving 20 bases between them. CDR3 protein: CASSVDELWELEYNEQFF. The DNA for the CDR3 is TGTGCCAGCAGCGTAGATGAATTGTGGGAATTAGAGTACAATGAGCAGTTCTTC.

This chain connects TRBV19 to TRBJ1-1, with 9 bases aligning to TRBD1. Germline V gives CDR1 LNHDA, CDR2 SQIVND (reference sequence). Trimming removed 5 bases from V and 4 bases from J; junction bases left unmatched: 8. CDR3 length equals 15 residues. Here the CDR3 DNA reads TGTGCCAGTAGTCCGTGGACAGGGGCAGGCACTGAAGCTTTCTTT. This gives the protein CASSPWTGAGTEAFF.

The CDR3, as DNA: TGTGCCAGCAGCACTGCTAGCGGGAGTCACTACAATGAGCAGTTCTTC. Protein product: CASSTASGSHYNEQFF. This chain links TRBV7-8 with TRBJ2-1; 10 bases map to TRBD2. Losses at the gene ends were 5 bases for V and 3 bases for J; bases not matched to a gene: 7. Looked up from germline, CDR1 is SGHVS and CDR2 is FQNEAQ. CDR3 length: 16 amino acids.

The rearrangement uses TRBV23-1 and TRBJ2-5, with TRBD2 identical over 11 bases. TRBV23-1 is classed as an ORF, of uncertain function. This CDR3 has 20 amino acids. The V gene end was trimmed by 2 bases and the J gene end by 2 bases; junction bases not matched to a gene: 16. CDR3 amino acids: CASSQPSGPSGRLGQETQYF. As DNA, the CDR3 is TGCGCCAGCAGTCAACCCTCGGGCCCTAGCGGGAGGCTTGGACAAGAGACCCAGTACTTC.

The rearrangement links TRBV7-9 to TRBJ1-1, with TRBD1 as a possible D gene (6 bases). CDR3 length equals 15 residues. The germline gives CDR1 SEHNR, CDR2 FQNEAQ (reference sequence). Trimming took off 2 bases at V and 0 bases at J, with 10 bases between the two ends. Written as DNA, the CDR3 is TGTGCCAGCAGCTTACCGGGACACCTGAACACTGAAGCTTTCTTT. Protein product: CASSLPGHLNTEAFF.